The T cell receptor beta chain under discussion was sequenced for a study of radiation and T cells in renal cell carcinoma. Study outcomes and limitations: Top tumor clonotypes rose in blood 2 weeks post-radiation, then contracted.

This clone occurred a few times. Its antigen remains unknown. V gave up 1 base and J gave up 7 bases; unmatched junction bases: 5. CDR1 is SQVTM and CDR2 is ANQGSEA in the germline V gene. The CDR3 spans 14 residues. Clones were sequenced by immunoSEQ multiplex PCR, and TCRdb holds only the in-frame ones, with some missing. The sample shows about 83,000 clones, less than 85% of them seen only once. Time point meaning: blood 4 weeks post-SBRT, at nephrectomy. Treatment specified: 15 Gy SBRT to primary tumor, nephrectomy 4 weeks later. Blood was sampled at baseline, 2 weeks and 4 weeks after SBRT. V gene TRBV29-1 combines with J gene TRBJ2-1; 9 bases are a match to TRBD2. The source was blood, collected from a patient whose treatment included radiotherapy and nephrectomy. This sequence originates from a woman aged 55-69 years with renal cell carcinoma. The DNA of the CDR3 is TGCAGCGTTGAAGGCGGGAGGGCCGGGAATGAGCAGTTCTTC. It encodes CSVEGGRAGNEQFF.